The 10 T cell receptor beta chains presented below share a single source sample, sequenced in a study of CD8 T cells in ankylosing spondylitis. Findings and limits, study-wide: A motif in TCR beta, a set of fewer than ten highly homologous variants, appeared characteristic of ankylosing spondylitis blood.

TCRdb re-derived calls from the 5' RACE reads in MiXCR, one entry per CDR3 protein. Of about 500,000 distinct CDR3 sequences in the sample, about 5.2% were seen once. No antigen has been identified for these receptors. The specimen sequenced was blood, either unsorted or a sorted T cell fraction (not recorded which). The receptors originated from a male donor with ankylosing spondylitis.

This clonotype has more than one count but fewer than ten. CDR3 nucleotide sequence: TGTGCCAGCAGTTTTAGACAGACAAATTGGGGCACAGATACGCAGTATTTT. Residues: CASSFRQTNWGTDTQYF. The V and J genes are TRBV12-3 or TRBV12-4 and TRBJ2-3; D possibly corresponds to TRBD1 (5 bases). The length of the CDR3 is 17 residues. V lost 3 bases and J 1 base, leaving 17 bases between the germline ends.

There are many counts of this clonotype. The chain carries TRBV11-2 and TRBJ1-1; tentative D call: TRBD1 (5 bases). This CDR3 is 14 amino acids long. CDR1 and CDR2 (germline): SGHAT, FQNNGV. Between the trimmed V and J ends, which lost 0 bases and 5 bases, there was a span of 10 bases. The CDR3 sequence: CASSLDARVTEAFF. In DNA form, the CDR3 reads TGTGCCAGCAGCTTAGACGCCAGGGTTACTGAAGCTTTCTTT.

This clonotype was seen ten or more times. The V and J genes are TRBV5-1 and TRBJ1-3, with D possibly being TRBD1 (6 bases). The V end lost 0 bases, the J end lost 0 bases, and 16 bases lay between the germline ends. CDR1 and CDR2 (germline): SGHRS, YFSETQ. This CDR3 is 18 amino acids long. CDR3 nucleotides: TGCGCCAGCAGCTTGGCCGAGACAGGCGATATCTCTGGAAACACCATATATTTT. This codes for CASSLAETGDISGNTIYF. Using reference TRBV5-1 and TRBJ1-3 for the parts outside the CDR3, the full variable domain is KAGVTQTPRYLIKTRGQQVTLSCSPISGHRSVSWYQQTPGQGLQFLFEYFSETQRNKGNFPGRFSGRQFSNSRSEMNVSTLELGDSALYLCASSLAETGDISGNTIYFGEGSWLTVV.

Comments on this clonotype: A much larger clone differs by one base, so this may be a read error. CDR3 sequence reads: CASSEGEQYF. As DNA, the CDR3 is TGTGCCAGCAGTGAAGGCGAGCAGTACTTC. The chain joins TRBV2 to TRBJ2-7; D remains ambiguous. Per the germline V gene, CDR1 is SNHLY and CDR2 is FYNNEI. The V end was cut by 1 base, the J end by 6 bases, with 1 base between. This CDR3 spans 10 amino acids.

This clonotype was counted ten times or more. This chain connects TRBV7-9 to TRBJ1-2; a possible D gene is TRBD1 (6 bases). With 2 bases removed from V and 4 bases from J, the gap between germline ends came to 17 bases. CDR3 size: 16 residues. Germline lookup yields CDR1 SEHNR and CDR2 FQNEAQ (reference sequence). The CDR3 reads CASSLPDSGGSYGYTF. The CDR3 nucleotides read TGTGCCAGCAGCTTACCGGACAGCGGAGGAAGCTATGGCTACACCTTC. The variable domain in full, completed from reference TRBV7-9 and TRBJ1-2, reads DTGVSQNPRHKITKRGQNVTFRCDPISEHNRLYWYRQTLGQGPEFLTYFQNEAQLEKSRLLSDRFSAERPKGSFSTLEIQRTEQGDSAMYLCASSLPDSGGSYGYTFGSGTRLTVV.

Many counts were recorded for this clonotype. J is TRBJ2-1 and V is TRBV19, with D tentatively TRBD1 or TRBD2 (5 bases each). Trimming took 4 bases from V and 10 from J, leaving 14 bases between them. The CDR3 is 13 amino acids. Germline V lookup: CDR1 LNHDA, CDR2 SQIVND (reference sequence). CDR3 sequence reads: CASSTGPSVEQFF. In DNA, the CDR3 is TGTGCCAGTAGTACGGGACCCTCGGTGGAGCAGTTCTTC.

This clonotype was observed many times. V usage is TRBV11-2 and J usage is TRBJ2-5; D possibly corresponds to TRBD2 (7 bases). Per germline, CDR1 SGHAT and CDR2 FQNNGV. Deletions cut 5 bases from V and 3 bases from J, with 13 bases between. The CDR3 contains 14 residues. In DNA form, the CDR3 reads TGTGCCAGCAGCCCCCGGGGGGCAGAAGAGACCCAGTACTTC. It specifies CASSPRGAEETQYF.

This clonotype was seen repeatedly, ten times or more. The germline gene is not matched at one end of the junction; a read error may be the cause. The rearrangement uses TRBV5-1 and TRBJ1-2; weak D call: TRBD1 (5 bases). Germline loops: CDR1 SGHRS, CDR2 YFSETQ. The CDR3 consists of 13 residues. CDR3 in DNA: TGTGCCAGCAGCTTAGAAGGGGTCTATGGCTACACCTTC. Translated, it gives CASSLEGVYGYTF.

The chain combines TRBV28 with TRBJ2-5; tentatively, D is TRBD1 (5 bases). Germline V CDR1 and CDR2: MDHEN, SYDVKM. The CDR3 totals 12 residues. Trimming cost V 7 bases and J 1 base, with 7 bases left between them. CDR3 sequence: CASTGIQETQYF. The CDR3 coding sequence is TGTGCCAGCACAGGGATCCAAGAGACCCAGTACTTC. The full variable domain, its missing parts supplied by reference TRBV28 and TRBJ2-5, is DVKVTQSSRYLVKRTGEKVFLECVQDMDHENMFWYRQDPGLGLRLIYFSYDVKMKEKGDIPEGYSVSREKKERFSLILESASTNQTSMYLCASTGIQETQYFGPGTRLLVL.

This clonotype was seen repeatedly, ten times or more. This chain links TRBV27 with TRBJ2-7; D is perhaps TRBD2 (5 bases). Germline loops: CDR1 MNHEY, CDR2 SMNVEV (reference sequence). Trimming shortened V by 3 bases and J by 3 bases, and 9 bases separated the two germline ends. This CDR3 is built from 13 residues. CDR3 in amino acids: CASSFGEGYEQYF. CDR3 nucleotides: TGTGCCAGCAGTTTTGGTGAGGGCTACGAGCAGTACTTC.